This T cell receptor beta chain was observed in a study of blood T cell repertoires in COVID-19. The overall study: Acute and convalescent COVID-19 samples came from the United States, Italy and Spain.

A single count supports this clone. This table comes from immunoSEQ multiplex PCR, and its TCRdb copy is limited to in-frame clones, with some not included. Among a few hundred thousand clones, around 88% were seen once, and the ten largest hold approximately 1.6%. In germline, CDR1 is SGHDN, CDR2 FVKESK. The CDR3 covers 14 residues. Trimming removed 3 bases from V and 8 bases from J, with 16 bases in between. The chain couples TRBV14 to TRBJ1-2; perhaps TRBD1 as D (5 bases). The sample taken for sequencing was peripheral blood. The source of this sequence is a woman in her thirties with COVID-19, enrolled during active disease. CDR3 bases: TGTGCCAGCAGCCACGTAAGCAGGGTCGACGGCTACACCTTC. It translates to CASSHVSRVDGYTF.